The entry below gives a single T cell receptor (beta chain) sequence along with its context. Its antigen is as yet unknown. The data were obtained in a study of cytomegalovirus exposure and HLA in healthy donors. Findings of the study overall: First-cohort TCR clusters were later found to tend to co-occur in the approximately 120 validation repertoires.

The V segment lost 5 bases and the J segment 3 bases; nucleotides outside the gene matches: 9. Germline-derived CDR1 and CDR2 are SEHNR and FQNEAQ (reference sequence). The CDR3 extends over 17 amino acids. The donors were part of the validation cohort, which consisted of some 120 subjects and was separate from the first cohort of under 750 subjects. Only in-frame clones appear in the TCRdb table, and some are missing; sequencing was by immunoSEQ multiplex PCR. This table holds 120,000 or so clones, roughly 89% found once. This chain uses TRBV7-9 with TRBJ2-7, with 14 bases aligning to TRBD2. The sample taken for sequencing was PBMCs. The sequence came from a woman between 18 and 29 years old in good health and CMV-seronegative. The CDR3 protein is CASSGNIGTSGSYEQYF. CDR3 nucleotides: TGTGCCAGCAGCGGCAATATTGGGACTAGCGGGAGCTACGAGCAGTACTTC.